The subject of this entry is one T cell receptor beta chain. Its antigen is still unknown. One end of the junction does not line up with germline, which may come from a read error. The study co-extracted DNA and RNA from roughly 20-30 mg of unsorted bulk tissue. None of the patients had received treatment, and all had chronic HBV infection. Germline CDR1 and CDR2: MGHRA and YSYEKL. This CDR3 contains 16 residues. Making TCR beta cDNA involved roughly 0.55 ug total RNA and a constant-region primer. For TCR beta, libraries were produced by three nested multiplex PCR rounds using slightly modified ARM-PCR. Primers for the first two PCR rounds were TRBV1-TRBV30 forward primers and a C-beta reverse primer (roughly 9 cycles per round). Each CDR3 protein gets one entry after TCRdb re-called the multiplex PCR reads with MiXCR. Of some 25,000 distinct CDR3 sequences listed, nearly 80% are singletons. These data come from a study of tumor-infiltrating lymphocytes in primary liver carcinoma. Findings of the study overall: Tumor-blood pairs (like tumor-adjacent pairs) overlapped less than tumor region pairs did. Roughly 7-25% of top clones, and no more, occurred in all five tumor regions.

The TCR was taken from a man between 40 and 49 years old with primary liver carcinoma and hepatitis B virus infection. V and J are TRBV4-1 and TRBJ2-3; a possible D gene is TRBD2 (5 bases). The sample taken for sequencing was liver tumor tissue from sampling region 3. Subset: tumor region T3, left-lateral pole. The CDR3 here is CAGSQDGIVSTDTQYF. CDR3 DNA: TGCGCCGGCAGCCAAGACGGGATAGTTAGCACAGATACGCAGTATTTT.